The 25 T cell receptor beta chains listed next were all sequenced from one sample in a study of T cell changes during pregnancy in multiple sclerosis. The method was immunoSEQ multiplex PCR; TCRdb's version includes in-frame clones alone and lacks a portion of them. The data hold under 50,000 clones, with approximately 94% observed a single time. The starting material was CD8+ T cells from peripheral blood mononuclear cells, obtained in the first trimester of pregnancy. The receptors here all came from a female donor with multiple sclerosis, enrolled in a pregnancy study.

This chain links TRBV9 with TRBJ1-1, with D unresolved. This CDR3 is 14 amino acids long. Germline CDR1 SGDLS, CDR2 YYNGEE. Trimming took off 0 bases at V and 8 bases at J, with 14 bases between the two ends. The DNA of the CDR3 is TGTGCCAGCAGCGTAGATGGCGGGGAGGGCGAAGCTTTCTTT. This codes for CASSVDGGEGEAFF. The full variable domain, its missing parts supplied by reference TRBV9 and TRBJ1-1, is DSGVTQTPKHLITATGQRVTLRCSPRSGDLSVYWYQQSLDQGLQFLIQYYNGEERAKGNILERFSAQQFPDLHSELNLSSLELGDSALYFCASSVDGGEGEAFFGQGTRLTVV.

This chain's CDR3 is CSVEWSNTEAFF. In DNA form, the CDR3 reads TGCAGCGTTGAGTGGAGCAACACTGAAGCTTTCTTT. V gene TRBV29-1 combines with J gene TRBJ1-1; unclear D gene. The germline CDR1 and CDR2 sequences are SQVTM and ANQGSEA. CDR3 size: 12 residues. The V gene lost 3 bases and the J gene lost 2 bases, with 7 bases spanning the gap. The full variable domain, its missing parts supplied by reference TRBV29-1 and TRBJ1-1, is SAVISQKPSRDICQRGTSLTIQCQVDSQVTMMFWYRQQPGQSLTLIATANQGSEATYESGFVIDKFPISRPNLTFSTLTVSNMSPEDSSIYLCSVEWSNTEAFFGQGTRLTVV.

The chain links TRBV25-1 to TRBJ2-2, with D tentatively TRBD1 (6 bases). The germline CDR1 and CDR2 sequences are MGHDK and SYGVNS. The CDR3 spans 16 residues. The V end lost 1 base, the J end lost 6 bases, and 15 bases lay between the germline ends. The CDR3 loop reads CASSESRTASAGELFF. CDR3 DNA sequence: TGTGCCAGCAGTGAATCTCGGACAGCCTCGGCCGGGGAGCTGTTTTTT.

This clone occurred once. The CDR3 here is CASSIDPDSRNLNEKLFF. The DNA of the CDR3 is TGTGCCAGTAGTATAGATCCGGACAGCCGGAACCTCAATGAAAAACTGTTTTTT. The chain employs TRBV19 and TRBJ1-4; TRBD1 is a possible D gene (6 bases). The V and J ends lost 0 bases and 5 bases respectively, with 19 bases between them. This CDR3 region has 18 residues. Germline V gene data show CDR1 as LNHDA and CDR2 as SQIVND (reference sequence).

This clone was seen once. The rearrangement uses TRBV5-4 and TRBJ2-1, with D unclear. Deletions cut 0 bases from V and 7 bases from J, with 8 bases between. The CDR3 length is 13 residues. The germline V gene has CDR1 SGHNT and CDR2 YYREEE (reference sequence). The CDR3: CASSLGANNEQFF. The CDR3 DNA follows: TGTGCCAGCAGCTTGGGAGCGAATAATGAGCAGTTCTTC.

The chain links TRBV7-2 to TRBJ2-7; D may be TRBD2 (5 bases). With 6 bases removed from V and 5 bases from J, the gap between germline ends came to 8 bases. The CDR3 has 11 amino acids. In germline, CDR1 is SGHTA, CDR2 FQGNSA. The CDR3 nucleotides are TGTGCCAGCAGTTTCGGGGACGAGCAGTACTTC. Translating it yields CASSFGDEQYF.

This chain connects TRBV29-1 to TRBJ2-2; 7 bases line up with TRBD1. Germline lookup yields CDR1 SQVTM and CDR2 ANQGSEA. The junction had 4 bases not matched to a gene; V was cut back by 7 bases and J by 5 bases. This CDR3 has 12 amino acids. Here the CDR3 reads CSATGQTGELFF. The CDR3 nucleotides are TGCAGCGCGACGGGACAGACCGGGGAGCTGTTTTTT.

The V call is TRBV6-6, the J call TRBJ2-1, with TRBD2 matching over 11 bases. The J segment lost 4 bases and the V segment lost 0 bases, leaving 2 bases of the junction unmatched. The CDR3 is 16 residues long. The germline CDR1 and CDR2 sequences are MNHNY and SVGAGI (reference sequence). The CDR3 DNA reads TGTGCCAGCAGTTACTCGACTAGCGGGACGTACAATGAGCAGTTCTTC. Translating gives CASSYSTSGTYNEQFF.

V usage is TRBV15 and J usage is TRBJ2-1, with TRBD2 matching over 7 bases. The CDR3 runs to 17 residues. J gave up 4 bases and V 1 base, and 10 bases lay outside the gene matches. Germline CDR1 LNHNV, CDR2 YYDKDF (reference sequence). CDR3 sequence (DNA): TGTGCCACCAGCAGAGTACTAGCGACCTCGCGGTACAATGAGCAGTTCTTC. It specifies CATSRVLATSRYNEQFF.

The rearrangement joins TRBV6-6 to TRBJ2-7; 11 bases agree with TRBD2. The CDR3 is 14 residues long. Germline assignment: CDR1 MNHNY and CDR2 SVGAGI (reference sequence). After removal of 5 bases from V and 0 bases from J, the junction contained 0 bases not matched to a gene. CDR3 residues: CASSGTSGSYEQYF. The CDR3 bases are TGTGCCAGCAGTGGGACTAGCGGCTCCTACGAGCAGTACTTC.

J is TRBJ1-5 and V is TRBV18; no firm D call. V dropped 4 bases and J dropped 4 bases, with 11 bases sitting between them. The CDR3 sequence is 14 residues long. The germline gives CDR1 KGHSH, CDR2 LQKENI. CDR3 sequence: CASSRGSSNQPQHF. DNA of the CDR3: TGTGCCAGCTCACGCGGAAGTTCTAATCAGCCCCAGCATTTT. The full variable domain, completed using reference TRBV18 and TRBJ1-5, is NAGVMQNPRHLVRRRGQEARLRCSPMKGHSHVYWYRQLPEEGLKFMVYLQKENIIDESGMPKERFSAEFPKEGPSILRIQQVVRGDSAAYFCASSRGSSNQPQHFGDGTRLSIL.

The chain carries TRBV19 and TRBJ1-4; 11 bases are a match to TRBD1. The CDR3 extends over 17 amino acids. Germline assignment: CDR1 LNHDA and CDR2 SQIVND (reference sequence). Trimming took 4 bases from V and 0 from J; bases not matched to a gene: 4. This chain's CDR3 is CASSRGTGGTTNEKLFF. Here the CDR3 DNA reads TGTGCCAGTAGTAGGGGGACAGGGGGGACAACTAATGAAAAACTGTTTTTT.

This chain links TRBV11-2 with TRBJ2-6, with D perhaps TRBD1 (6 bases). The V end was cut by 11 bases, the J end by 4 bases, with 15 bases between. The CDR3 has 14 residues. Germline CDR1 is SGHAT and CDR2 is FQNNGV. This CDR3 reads CAVKQGGGANVLTF. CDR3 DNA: TGTGCCGTAAAACAGGGCGGCGGGGCCAACGTCCTGACTTTC.

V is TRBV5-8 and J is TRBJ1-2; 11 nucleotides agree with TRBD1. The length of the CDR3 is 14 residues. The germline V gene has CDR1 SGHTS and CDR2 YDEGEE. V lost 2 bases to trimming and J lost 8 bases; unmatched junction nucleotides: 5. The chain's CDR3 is CASSFGQGADGYTF. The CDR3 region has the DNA TGTGCCAGCAGCTTCGGACAGGGGGCGGACGGCTACACCTTC.

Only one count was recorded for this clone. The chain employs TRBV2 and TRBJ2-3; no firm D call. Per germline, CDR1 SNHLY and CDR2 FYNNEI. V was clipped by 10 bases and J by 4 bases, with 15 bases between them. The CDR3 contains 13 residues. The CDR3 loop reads CAKTPGGADTQYF. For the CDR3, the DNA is TGTGCCAAGACGCCGGGTGGTGCAGATACGCAGTATTTT.

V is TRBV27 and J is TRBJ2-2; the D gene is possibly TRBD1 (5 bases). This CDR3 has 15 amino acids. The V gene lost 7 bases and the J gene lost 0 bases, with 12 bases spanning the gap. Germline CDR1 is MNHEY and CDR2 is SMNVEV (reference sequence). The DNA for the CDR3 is TGTGCCAGCACCCAGGGCATCCCGAACACCGGGGAGCTGTTTTTT. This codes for CASTQGIPNTGELFF.

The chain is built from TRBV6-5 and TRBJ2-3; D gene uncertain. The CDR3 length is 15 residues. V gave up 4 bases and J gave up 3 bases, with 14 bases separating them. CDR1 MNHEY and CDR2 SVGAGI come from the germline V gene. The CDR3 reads CASSLASTGTDTQYF. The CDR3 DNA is TGTGCCAGCAGTTTAGCTTCCACCGGGACAGATACGCAGTATTTT.

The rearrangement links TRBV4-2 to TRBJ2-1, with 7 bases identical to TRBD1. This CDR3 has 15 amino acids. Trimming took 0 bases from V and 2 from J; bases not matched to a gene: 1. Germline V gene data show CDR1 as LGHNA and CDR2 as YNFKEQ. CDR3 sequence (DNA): TGTGCCAGCAGCCAAGAAACAGGGGCCTACAATGAGCAGTTCTTC. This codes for CASSQETGAYNEQFF.

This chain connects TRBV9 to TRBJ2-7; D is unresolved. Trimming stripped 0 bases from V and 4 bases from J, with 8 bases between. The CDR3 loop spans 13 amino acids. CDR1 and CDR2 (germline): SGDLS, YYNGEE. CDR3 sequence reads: CASSVDGEYEQYF. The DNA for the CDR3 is TGTGCCAGCAGCGTAGACGGAGAGTACGAGCAGTACTTC.

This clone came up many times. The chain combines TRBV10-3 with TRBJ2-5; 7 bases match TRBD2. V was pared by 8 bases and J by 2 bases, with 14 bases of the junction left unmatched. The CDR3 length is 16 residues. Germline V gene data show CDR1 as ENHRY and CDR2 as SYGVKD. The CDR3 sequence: CAIRPGGLWGQETQYF. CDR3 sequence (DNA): TGTGCCATCCGGCCGGGAGGCCTATGGGGGCAAGAGACCCAGTACTTC.

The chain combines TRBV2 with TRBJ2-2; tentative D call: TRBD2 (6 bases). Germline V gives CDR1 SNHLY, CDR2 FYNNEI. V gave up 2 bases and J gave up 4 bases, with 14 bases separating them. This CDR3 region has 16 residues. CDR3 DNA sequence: TGTGCCAGCAGTGAATTTTCTCCGGGAGCCACCGGGGAGCTGTTTTTT. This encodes CASSEFSPGATGELFF.

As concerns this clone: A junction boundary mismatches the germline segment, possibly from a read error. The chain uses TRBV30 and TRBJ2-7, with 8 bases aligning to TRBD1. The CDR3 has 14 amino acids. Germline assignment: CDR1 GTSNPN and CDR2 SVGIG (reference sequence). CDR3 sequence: CARSVMDRAYEQYF. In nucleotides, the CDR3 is TGTGCCCGGAGTGTAATGGACAGGGCCTACGAGCAGTACTTC.

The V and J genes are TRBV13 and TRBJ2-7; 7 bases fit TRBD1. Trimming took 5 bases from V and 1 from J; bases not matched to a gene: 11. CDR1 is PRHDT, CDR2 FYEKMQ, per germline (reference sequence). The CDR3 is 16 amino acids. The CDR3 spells CASSLSDRTTSYEQYF. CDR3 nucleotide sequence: TGTGCCAGCAGCCTCTCGGACAGGACGACTTCCTACGAGCAGTACTTC.

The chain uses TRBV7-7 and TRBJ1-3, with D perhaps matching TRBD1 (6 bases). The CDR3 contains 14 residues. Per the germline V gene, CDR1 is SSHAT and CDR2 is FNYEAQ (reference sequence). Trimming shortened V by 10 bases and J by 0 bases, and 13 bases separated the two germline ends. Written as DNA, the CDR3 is TGTGCCACCCGGGACACAAGCTCTGGAAACACCATATATTTT. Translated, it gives CATRDTSSGNTIYF.

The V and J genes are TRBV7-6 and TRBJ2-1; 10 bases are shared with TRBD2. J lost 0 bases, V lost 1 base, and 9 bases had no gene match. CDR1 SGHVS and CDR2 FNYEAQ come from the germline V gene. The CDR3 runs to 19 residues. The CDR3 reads CASSLEGLAGDLSYNEQFF. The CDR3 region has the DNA TGTGCCAGCAGCTTAGAGGGCCTAGCGGGGGACCTCTCCTACAATGAGCAGTTCTTC.